This T cell receptor (beta chain) was recorded in a study of patients and donors after allogeneic stem cell transplantation. Each CDR3 protein gets one entry after TCRdb re-called the RT-PCR reads with MiXCR. The data show 150,000 to 250,000 distinct CDR3 sequences, with 41% seen just once and about 35% held by the top ten. V dropped 11 bases and J dropped 4; count of bases not matched to a gene: 4. This CDR3 contains 12 residues. The sequenced material came from blood, either unsorted or a sorted T cell fraction (not recorded which). The TCR was taken from a human donor who was either an allogeneic HSCT recipient or a stem cell or donor lymphocyte infusion donor (not recorded which). It is not recorded whose cells these are; they may come from a transplant donor. The genes are TRBV12-3 or TRBV12-4 and TRBJ2-2; 7 bases are a match to TRBD1. CDR3 bases: TGTGCCGGGGGACAGCCCACCGGGGAGCTGTTTTTT. It translates to CAGGQPTGELFF.